The clone carrying this T cell receptor beta chain was seen only a few times. What it binds is not known. CDR1 is SGHNT and CDR2 is YYREEE in the germline V gene (reference sequence). The V gene end was trimmed by 1 base and the J gene end by 2 bases; junction bases not matched to a gene: 17. This CDR3 is built from 20 residues. This specimen belongs to a study of T-cell reconstitution after alpha-beta-depleted transplantation in children. Whole-study results and caveats: T-cell numbers and diversity one year post-transplant derived largely from freshly generated T cells. Certain patients had high TCRbeta diversity at day 60, and it came from recipient T cells and thymic progenitors that survived. Alpha-beta T cells present about two months after transplant were reported to originate from several hundred expanded graft clones.

As it was prepared, the TCRbeta library received unique molecular identifiers. Via MiXCR, TCRdb re-called the PCR reads, giving one row per CDR3 protein. The sample yields under 400,000 distinct CDR3 sequences, 23% seen once. The sequence was collected from a male patient between 5 and 17 years old who had a stem cell transplant for acute lymphoblastic leukemia, so the T cells may come from the graft donor. The chain joins TRBV5-4 to TRBJ2-3; 9 nucleotides align to TRBD1. Specimen: PBMCs, mostly from graft donor cells, collected 180 days after TCRalphabeta/CD19-depleted stem cell transplant. The CDR3: CASSLSRLSGRTGATDTQYF. In DNA form, the CDR3 reads TGTGCCAGCAGCTTGAGTAGGCTCTCCGGTAGGACAGGGGCCACAGATACGCAGTATTTT.